Listed below are T cell receptor beta chains from one sample, sequenced in a study of cytomegalovirus exposure and HLA in healthy donors. Data came from immunoSEQ multiplex PCR; TCRdb stores just in-frame clones and leaves some out. The table records more than 80,000 clones, 55% to 75% of them present only once. Input material: PBMCs. The receptors were sampled from a man between 60 and 75 years old in good health and CMV-seronegative. Each CDR3 is given with its conserved first and last residue. Each record gives: D gene, CDR3 length, J gene, clone size, V gene, CDR3 protein, CDR3 DNA. D genes are given only for firm matches. For some rows the clone size is stated as once, few or many, or as a class when expanded; others skip it.

D gene: NA; CDR3 length: 15; J gene: TRBJ1-1; clone size: NA; V gene: TRBV6-6; CDR3 protein: CASSYRTVSNTEAFF; CDR3 DNA: TGTGCCAGCAGTTACCGGACAGTTTCGAACACTGAAGCTTTCTTT
D gene: NA; CDR3 length: 14; J gene: TRBJ1-3; clone size: NA; V gene: TRBV2; CDR3 protein: CASSERDTGNTIYF; CDR3 DNA: TGTGCCAGCAGTGAACGGGACACTGGAAACACCATATATTTT
D gene: TRBD1; CDR3 length: 16; J gene: TRBJ1-6; clone size: NA; V gene: TRBV5-1; CDR3 protein: CASSFKGQGDNSPLHF; CDR3 DNA: TGCGCCAGCAGCTTCAAGGGACAGGGGGATAATTCACCCCTCCACTTT
D gene: NA; CDR3 length: 18; J gene: TRBJ2-6; clone size: NA; V gene: TRBV30; CDR3 protein: CAWSGRGPISSGANVLTF; CDR3 DNA: TGTGCCTGGAGTGGCAGGGGACCGATCAGCTCTGGGGCCAACGTCCTGACTTTC
D gene: TRBD1; CDR3 length: 15; J gene: TRBJ1-6; clone size: NA; V gene: TRBV5-4; CDR3 protein: CASSLRTGPGSPLHF; CDR3 DNA: TGTGCCAGCAGCTTGCGGACAGGCCCCGGTTCACCCCTCCACTTT
D gene: TRBD1; CDR3 length: 14; J gene: TRBJ2-3; clone size: NA; V gene: TRBV27; CDR3 protein: CASSLLQGWDTQYF; CDR3 DNA: TGTGCCAGCAGTTTATTACAGGGGTGGGATACGCAGTATTTT
D gene: NA; CDR3 length: 14; J gene: TRBJ2-7; clone size: NA; V gene: TRBV18; CDR3 protein: CASSPSTGTYEQYF; CDR3 DNA: TGTGCCAGCTCACCAAGTACAGGAACCTACGAGCAGTACTTC
D gene: NA; CDR3 length: 14; J gene: TRBJ1-3; clone size: medium-sized; V gene: TRBV7-9; CDR3 protein: CASSPGVSGNTIYF; CDR3 DNA: TGTGCCAGCAGCCCGGGAGTCTCTGGAAACACCATATATTTT
D gene: TRBD2; CDR3 length: 13; J gene: TRBJ2-2; clone size: NA; V gene: TRBV29-1; CDR3 protein: CSGCSGGTGELFF; CDR3 DNA: TGCAGCGGATGTAGCGGGGGCACCGGGGAGCTGTTTTTT
D gene: NA; CDR3 length: 12; J gene: TRBJ1-2; clone size: NA; V gene: TRBV19; CDR3 protein: CASSTDDRGYTF; CDR3 DNA: TGTGCCAGTAGTACGGATGACAGAGGCTACACCTTC
D gene: TRBD2; CDR3 length: 12; J gene: TRBJ2-7; clone size: NA; V gene: TRBV6-1; CDR3 protein: CASLAGPYEQYF; CDR3 DNA: TGTGCCAGTCTAGCGGGACCCTACGAGCAGTACTTC
D gene: NA; CDR3 length: 15; J gene: TRBJ2-1; clone size: NA; V gene: TRBV7-3; CDR3 protein: CASSLLAVSYNEQFF; CDR3 DNA: TGTGCCAGCAGCTTATTAGCGGTCTCCTACAATGAGCAGTTCTTC
D gene: TRBD2; CDR3 length: 16; J gene: TRBJ2-1; clone size: NA; V gene: TRBV11-2; CDR3 protein: CASSPSLAGGQNEQFF; CDR3 DNA: TGTGCCAGCAGCCCGTCCCTAGCGGGGGGGCAAAATGAGCAGTTCTTC
D gene: NA; CDR3 length: 13; J gene: TRBJ1-5; clone size: NA; V gene: TRBV5-4; CDR3 protein: CASSVNSNQPQHF; CDR3 DNA: TGTGCCAGCAGCGTTAATAGCAATCAGCCCCAGCATTTT
D gene: NA; CDR3 length: 14; J gene: TRBJ1-1; clone size: medium-sized; V gene: TRBV6-5; CDR3 protein: CASGQTSTPPEAFF; CDR3 DNA: TGTGCCAGCGGGCAGACCTCAACCCCTCCTGAAGCTTTCTTT
D gene: NA; CDR3 length: 17; J gene: TRBJ1-6; clone size: few; V gene: TRBV11-2; CDR3 protein: CASSSPLTRGGYSPLHF; CDR3 DNA: TGTGCCAGCAGCTCCCCGTTGACGAGGGGGGGGTATTCACCCCTCCACTTT
D gene: TRBD1; CDR3 length: 14; J gene: TRBJ2-2; clone size: few; V gene: TRBV18; CDR3 protein: CASSGTAITGELFF; CDR3 DNA: TGTGCCAGCTCCGGGACAGCTATCACCGGGGAGCTGTTTTTT
D gene: NA; CDR3 length: 14; J gene: TRBJ2-5; clone size: NA; V gene: TRBV5-1; CDR3 protein: CASSLAAVQETQYF; CDR3 DNA: TGCGCCAGCAGCTTGGCGGCGGTTCAAGAGACCCAGTACTTC
D gene: NA; CDR3 length: 13; J gene: TRBJ2-7; clone size: NA; V gene: TRBV9; CDR3 protein: CASSAGQTYEQYF; CDR3 DNA: TGTGCCAGCAGCGCCGGACAAACCTACGAGCAGTACTTC
D gene: TRBD2; CDR3 length: 16; J gene: TRBJ2-3; clone size: NA; V gene: TRBV5-1; CDR3 protein: CASSFRASGLGDTQYF; CDR3 DNA: TGCGCCAGCAGCTTTCGGGCTAGCGGGTTAGGAGATACGCAGTATTTT
D gene: NA; CDR3 length: 16; J gene: TRBJ2-5; clone size: NA; V gene: TRBV6-5; CDR3 protein: CASSSSLSGAGETQYF; CDR3 DNA: TGTGCCAGCAGTTCCTCCCTCAGCGGCGCGGGGGAGACCCAGTACTTC
D gene: TRBD1; CDR3 length: 14; J gene: TRBJ1-1; clone size: NA; V gene: TRBV4-2; CDR3 protein: CASSPGAGQGPAFF; CDR3 DNA: TGTGCCAGCAGCCCCGGCGCGGGACAGGGGCCGGCTTTCTTT
D gene: TRBD1; CDR3 length: 15; J gene: TRBJ2-5; clone size: NA; V gene: TRBV6-5; CDR3 protein: CASSYAGGRLETQYF; CDR3 DNA: TGTGCCAGCAGTTACGCAGGGGGTCGGTTGGAGACCCAGTACTTC
D gene: NA; CDR3 length: 14; J gene: TRBJ1-1; clone size: NA; V gene: TRBV19; CDR3 protein: CASSILQGNTEAFF; CDR3 DNA: TGTGCCAGTAGTATCTTACAGGGGAACACTGAAGCTTTCTTT